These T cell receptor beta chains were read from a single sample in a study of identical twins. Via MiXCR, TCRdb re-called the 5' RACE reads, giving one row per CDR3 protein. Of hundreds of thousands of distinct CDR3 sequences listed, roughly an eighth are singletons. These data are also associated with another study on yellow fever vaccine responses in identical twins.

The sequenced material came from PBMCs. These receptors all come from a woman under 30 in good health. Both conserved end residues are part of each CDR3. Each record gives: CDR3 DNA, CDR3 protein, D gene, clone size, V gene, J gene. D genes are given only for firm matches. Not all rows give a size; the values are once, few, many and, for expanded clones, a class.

CDR3nt: TGTGCCAGCGGTGGGGACAGGGGTGAGAATTCACCCCTCCACTTT
CDR3aa: CASGGDRGENSPLHF
d_gene: TRBD1
abundance: .
v_gene: TRBV7-9
j_gene: TRBJ1-6

CDR3nt: TGTGCCAGCAGCACCGGGCCCATGCTGTTTTTT
CDR3aa: CASSTGPMLFF
d_gene: .
abundance: few
v_gene: TRBV28
j_gene: TRBJ2-2

CDR3nt: TGTGCCAGCAGCTTACGGGGACAGGTCGATGAGCAGTTCTTC
CDR3aa: CASSLRGQVDEQFF
d_gene: TRBD1
abundance: few
v_gene: TRBV7-2
j_gene: TRBJ2-1

CDR3nt: TGTGCCAGCAGTTACTCGAAGCAGGGTAGCGGTACGCAGTATTTT
CDR3aa: CASSYSKQGSGTQYF
d_gene: .
abundance: .
v_gene: TRBV6-5
j_gene: TRBJ2-3

CDR3nt: TGTGCCAGCAGTGAAAGTCCAGAATCTGGTGAAGCTTTCTTT
CDR3aa: CASSESPESGEAFF
d_gene: .
abundance: .
v_gene: TRBV2
j_gene: TRBJ1-1

CDR3nt: TGTGCCAGCAGCTCCTGGGGACTAGCGGGAGCGGCTGAGCAGTTCTTC
CDR3aa: CASSSWGLAGAAEQFF
d_gene: TRBD2
abundance: few
v_gene: TRBV7-9
j_gene: TRBJ2-1

CDR3nt: TGTGCCAGCAGTTACTTTCTAGCCCCGGCCACGGACACAGATACGCAGTATTTT
CDR3aa: CASSYFLAPATDTDTQYF
d_gene: .
abundance: .
v_gene: TRBV6-2/TRBV6-3
j_gene: TRBJ2-3

CDR3nt: TGTGCCAGCAGCCTATTTCAGGGGGAGCTGTTTTTT
CDR3aa: CASSLFQGELFF
d_gene: .
abundance: few
v_gene: TRBV7-9
j_gene: TRBJ2-2

CDR3nt: TGTGCCAGCCGTCCTCCGACAGGGGGGGGAGAGACCCAGTACTTC
CDR3aa: CASRPPTGGGETQYF
d_gene: TRBD1
abundance: few
v_gene: TRBV28
j_gene: TRBJ2-5

CDR3nt: TGTGCCAGCACCCAAGATTATCGGGAGTATGGTGCGTATGAGCAGTTCTTC
CDR3aa: CASTQDYREYGAYEQFF
d_gene: .
abundance: .
v_gene: TRBV3-1
j_gene: TRBJ2-1

CDR3nt: TGTGCCAGCACCTACAGGGGCCCCGATGGCTACACCTTC
CDR3aa: CASTYRGPDGYTF
d_gene: TRBD1
abundance: many
v_gene: TRBV12-3/TRBV12-4
j_gene: TRBJ1-2

CDR3nt: TGTGCCAGCAGTCGACTTGAGGAGACCTCCTACGAGCAGTACTTC
CDR3aa: CASSRLEETSYEQYF
d_gene: .
abundance: few
v_gene: TRBV6-1
j_gene: TRBJ2-7

CDR3nt: TGCGCCAGCAGCTTGGCCCGGTCCCAGGACAATGAGCAGTTCTTC
CDR3aa: CASSLARSQDNEQFF
d_gene: .
abundance: many
v_gene: TRBV5-1
j_gene: TRBJ2-1

CDR3nt: TGTGCCAGCAGTAGCTTTATGCGGAATCAGCCCCAGCATTTT
CDR3aa: CASSSFMRNQPQHF
d_gene: .
abundance: many
v_gene: TRBV28
j_gene: TRBJ1-5

CDR3nt: TGCGCCAGCAGCTCGGCAGGGGGTTGGGAAGCTTTCTTT
CDR3aa: CASSSAGGWEAFF
d_gene: TRBD1
abundance: .
v_gene: TRBV5-1
j_gene: TRBJ1-1

CDR3nt: TGTGCCAGCAGTGAAGCGCTACACTCTGAAGAGACCCAGTACTTC
CDR3aa: CASSEALHSEETQYF
d_gene: .
abundance: .
v_gene: TRBV6-1
j_gene: TRBJ2-5

CDR3nt: TGTGCCAGCAGCTTTGAGTTCGGGGAAGAGACCCAGTACTTC
CDR3aa: CASSFEFGEETQYF
d_gene: .
abundance: .
v_gene: TRBV5-6
j_gene: TRBJ2-5

CDR3nt: TGCAGTGCCATCCTGGGTAGCGGGAGTTGGAATGAGCAGTTCTTC
CDR3aa: CSAILGSGSWNEQFF
d_gene: TRBD2
abundance: .
v_gene: TRBV20-1
j_gene: TRBJ2-1

CDR3nt: TGTGCCAGCAGCGTAGACGGGAGGGGGGGCTCCTACAATGAGCAGTTCTTC
CDR3aa: CASSVDGRGGSYNEQFF
d_gene: TRBD2
abundance: .
v_gene: TRBV9
j_gene: TRBJ2-1

CDR3nt: TGTGCCAGCAGCTCCGCCGACAGGGGGTTATACACCTTC
CDR3aa: CASSSADRGLYTF
d_gene: TRBD1
abundance: .
v_gene: TRBV12-3/TRBV12-4
j_gene: TRBJ1-2

CDR3nt: TGTGCCAGCAGTGAAAGGAGCAATCAGCCCCAGCATTTT
CDR3aa: CASSERSNQPQHF
d_gene: .
abundance: many
v_gene: TRBV6-1
j_gene: TRBJ1-5

CDR3nt: TGCGCCAGCAGCCCAATACCCCAGGGGGCGAGTAGCTATGGCTACACCTTC
CDR3aa: CASSPIPQGASSYGYTF
d_gene: TRBD1
abundance: .
v_gene: TRBV4-1
j_gene: TRBJ1-2

CDR3nt: TGTGCCAGCAGCCCCAAGTACCTAGCGGGAGTGGTGATTGGTGACACCGGGGAGCTGTTTTTT
CDR3aa: CASSPKYLAGVVIGDTGELFF
d_gene: TRBD2
abundance: few
v_gene: TRBV3-1
j_gene: TRBJ2-2

CDR3nt: TGCAGTGCTAGAGATTCCAGGGCTAATCAGCCCCAGCATTTT
CDR3aa: CSARDSRANQPQHF
d_gene: .
abundance: few
v_gene: TRBV20-1
j_gene: TRBJ1-5

CDR3nt: TGTGCCAGCAGCGTAAGCGGGAGTGGCTACGAGCAGTACTTC
CDR3aa: CASSVSGSGYEQYF
d_gene: TRBD2
abundance: many
v_gene: TRBV9
j_gene: TRBJ2-7

CDR3nt: TGTGCCAGCAGTGAATTTGGGGGGGCACCCCAAGAGACCCAGTACTTC
CDR3aa: CASSEFGGAPQETQYF
d_gene: .
abundance: few
v_gene: TRBV25-1
j_gene: TRBJ2-5

CDR3nt: TGTGCCAGCAGTCCAGCATGGAGCTCCTACGAGCAGTACTTC
CDR3aa: CASSPAWSSYEQYF
d_gene: .
abundance: few
v_gene: TRBV12-3/TRBV12-4
j_gene: TRBJ2-7

CDR3nt: TGTGCCACCAGTTGGGGGGAGCGAGCTTTCTTT
CDR3aa: CATSWGERAFF
d_gene: .
abundance: many
v_gene: TRBV24-1
j_gene: TRBJ1-1

CDR3nt: TGCAGTGCTAGAGTTAGCGGGAGATTGTCCTACAATGAGCAGTTCTTC
CDR3aa: CSARVSGRLSYNEQFF
d_gene: TRBD2
abundance: .
v_gene: TRBV20-1
j_gene: TRBJ2-1

CDR3nt: TGTGCCAGCAGCTTCTCAGGGCGGCTAGAGACCCAGTACTTC
CDR3aa: CASSFSGRLETQYF
d_gene: .
abundance: many
v_gene: TRBV5-6
j_gene: TRBJ2-5

CDR3nt: TGTGCCAGCAGTCCAGGGACAGGGTGGGAGACCCAGTACTTC
CDR3aa: CASSPGTGWETQYF
d_gene: TRBD1
abundance: .
v_gene: TRBV28
j_gene: TRBJ2-5

CDR3nt: TGTGCCAGCAGCTCCCCGAGCGGGCTAACGGAGCAGTTCTTC
CDR3aa: CASSSPSGLTEQFF
d_gene: .
abundance: .
v_gene: TRBV7-8
j_gene: TRBJ2-1

CDR3nt: TGCGCCAGCAGCCAAGATAAGGCAGGGAATGGCTACACCTTC
CDR3aa: CASSQDKAGNGYTF
d_gene: .
abundance: .
v_gene: TRBV4-1
j_gene: TRBJ1-2

CDR3nt: TGCGCCAGCAGTGAATCAGGTATCGGTGGCCCCAATGAGCAGTTCTTC
CDR3aa: CASSESGIGGPNEQFF
d_gene: .
abundance: few
v_gene: TRBV10-2
j_gene: TRBJ2-1

CDR3nt: TGCGCCAGCAGCCAAGAGTTTGCATGGGGGATCTACAATGAGCAGTTCTTC
CDR3aa: CASSQEFAWGIYNEQFF
d_gene: .
abundance: few
v_gene: TRBV4-1
j_gene: TRBJ2-1

CDR3nt: TGCAGTGCTAGAGAACAGCCGAACACTGAAGCTTTCTTT
CDR3aa: CSAREQPNTEAFF
d_gene: .
abundance: .
v_gene: TRBV20-1
j_gene: TRBJ1-1

CDR3nt: TGTGCCAGCAGCCGGACTAGCTCGAATGAGCAGTTCTTC
CDR3aa: CASSRTSSNEQFF
d_gene: TRBD2
abundance: many
v_gene: TRBV3-1
j_gene: TRBJ2-1

CDR3nt: TGCAGTGCTAGAGTTGGAGGGGGCGAGTACGAGCAGTACTTC
CDR3aa: CSARVGGGEYEQYF
d_gene: .
abundance: few
v_gene: TRBV20-1
j_gene: TRBJ2-7

CDR3nt: TGTGCCACCAAAGGGAGCCATCTCTCCTACGAGCAGTACTTC
CDR3aa: CATKGSHLSYEQYF
d_gene: .
abundance: few
v_gene: TRBV6-1
j_gene: TRBJ2-7

CDR3nt: TGTGCCAGCAGTTTATCCCGCCTAGCCCTCTCCTACAATGAGCAGTTCTTC
CDR3aa: CASSLSRLALSYNEQFF
d_gene: .
abundance: .
v_gene: TRBV27
j_gene: TRBJ2-1

CDR3nt: TGTGCCAGCAGTTTGGTCGGCAGACAAGGGGCCCTCCACTTT
CDR3aa: CASSLVGRQGALHF
d_gene: .
abundance: many
v_gene: TRBV12-3/TRBV12-4
j_gene: TRBJ1-6

CDR3nt: TGTGCCAGCAGTCCCCGTCGCCGGTCTACGGGGACCCAAGAGACCCAGTACTTC
CDR3aa: CASSPRRRSTGTQETQYF
d_gene: .
abundance: .
v_gene: TRBV25-1
j_gene: TRBJ2-5

CDR3nt: TGTGCCAGCTCACCACCTAGCGGTCCGAACACCGGGGAGCTGTTTTTT
CDR3aa: CASSPPSGPNTGELFF
d_gene: .
abundance: few
v_gene: TRBV18
j_gene: TRBJ2-2

CDR3nt: TGTGCCAGCCTCCCCGCAGGTCCGATAGGGGGTGAGCAGTTCTTC
CDR3aa: CASLPAGPIGGEQFF
d_gene: .
abundance: .
v_gene: TRBV6-1
j_gene: TRBJ2-1

CDR3nt: TGTACCTTCTGGCCCGGCGCACAGATAAGCTCTGGAAACACCATATATTTT
CDR3aa: CTFWPGAQISSGNTIYF
d_gene: .
abundance: .
v_gene: TRBV2
j_gene: TRBJ1-3

CDR3nt: TGTGCCAGCAGCCTGGGTTCACCAGAGACCCAGTACTTC
CDR3aa: CASSLGSPETQYF
d_gene: .
abundance: few
v_gene: TRBV7-9
j_gene: TRBJ2-5

CDR3nt: TGTGCCACCCGGGGAGCGGGAGGACGCACCGGGGAGCTGTTTTTT
CDR3aa: CATRGAGGRTGELFF
d_gene: TRBD2
abundance: .
v_gene: TRBV12-3/TRBV12-4
j_gene: TRBJ2-2

CDR3nt: TGCGCCAGCAGTGATCCCGGGACGGGTTTCTACGAGCAGTACTTC
CDR3aa: CASSDPGTGFYEQYF
d_gene: .
abundance: .
v_gene: TRBV10-1
j_gene: TRBJ2-7

CDR3nt: TGTGCCAGCAGTCCCGAGGGGTGGGGGTTGGGCAATGAGCAGTTCTTC
CDR3aa: CASSPEGWGLGNEQFF
d_gene: .
abundance: many
v_gene: TRBV12-3/TRBV12-4
j_gene: TRBJ2-1

CDR3nt: TGCAGTGCTAGAAGACTAGCGGGAGAGACCCAGTACTTC
CDR3aa: CSARRLAGETQYF
d_gene: TRBD2
abundance: .
v_gene: TRBV20-1
j_gene: TRBJ2-5

CDR3nt: TGTGCCAGCAGCCAAAGTGGGGGCCTGCGGGACAACAATGAGCAGTTCTTC
CDR3aa: CASSQSGGLRDNNEQFF
d_gene: .
abundance: many
v_gene: TRBV3-1
j_gene: TRBJ2-1

CDR3nt: TGCGCCAGCAGCTTGGCTGGGGGGGTGGAGGGCTACGAGCAGTACTTC
CDR3aa: CASSLAGGVEGYEQYF
d_gene: TRBD2
abundance: .
v_gene: TRBV5-1
j_gene: TRBJ2-7

CDR3nt: TGTGCCAGCAAGGTCGTCGGTGGGGCCAACGTCCTGACTTTC
CDR3aa: CASKVVGGANVLTF
d_gene: .
abundance: few
v_gene: TRBV12-3/TRBV12-4
j_gene: TRBJ2-6

CDR3nt: TGTGCCAGCAGTTACTCGGGCGCTTTGGATACGCAGTATTTT
CDR3aa: CASSYSGALDTQYF
d_gene: .
abundance: few
v_gene: TRBV6-5
j_gene: TRBJ2-3

CDR3nt: TGTGCCAGCAGCTTAGTGTGGGGAGCGGGAGGGCCCGGAGAGCAGTACTTC
CDR3aa: CASSLVWGAGGPGEQYF
d_gene: TRBD2
abundance: .
v_gene: TRBV11-3
j_gene: TRBJ2-7